These T cell receptor beta chains were read from a single sample in a study of regulatory T cells in long-lasting Graves disease. In TCRdb, the multiplex PCR reads were re-called with MiXCR into one record per CDR3 protein. The sample holds a few hundred thousand distinct CDR3 sequences; approximately 20% are singletons and the top ten take around 20%. The source material was peripheral blood mononuclear cells (PBMCs), sampled at new diagnosis, from a patient treated with antithyroid drugs. The receptors derive from a female donor with Graves disease. CDR3s include the opening cysteine and the closing phenylalanine or tryptophan. Expanded clones get a size class; other rows say once, few or many, or leave the size out.

CDR3 protein | clone size | J gene | V gene | CDR3 length
CASSLAQGSEQYF | many | TRBJ2-7 | TRBV2 | 13
CASSSGRAVTSEQFF | - | TRBJ2-1 | TRBV2 | 15
CASREQTGVTEAFF | many | TRBJ1-1 | TRBV5-8 | 14
CASSVHRDLSSGANVLTF | many | TRBJ2-6 | TRBV11-2 | 18
CASRSTRLAGTTDTQYF | many | TRBJ2-3 | TRBV6-1 | 17
CASSPGEPLNTEAFF | many | TRBJ1-1 | TRBV12-3/TRBV12-4 | 15
CASSSWTGRTEAFF | - | TRBJ1-1 | TRBV6-5 | 14
CASREGTSTGELFF | many | TRBJ2-2 | TRBV10-2 | 14
CAWSAGGAGVEKLFF | many | TRBJ1-4 | TRBV30 | 15
CASSLDYQGVYTIYF | few | TRBJ1-3 | TRBV7-2 | 15
CASSVGQANNSPLHF | many | TRBJ1-6 | TRBV6-1 | 15
CASSLGTLYNEQFF | - | TRBJ2-1 | TRBV11-2 | 14
CASSKGGRKWAGELFF | many | TRBJ2-2 | TRBV27 | 16
CASSRVTSASYEQYF | many | TRBJ2-7 | TRBV27 | 15
CSARTGTNYGYTF | few | TRBJ1-2 | TRBV20-1 | 13
CAWSVPPQGVAKNIQYF | many | TRBJ2-4 | TRBV30 | 17
CASSRRDQETQYF | many | TRBJ2-5 | TRBV19 | 13
CASSLLKNRVTNVLTF | many | TRBJ2-6 | TRBV11-2 | 16
CSVTADSSYEQYF | many | TRBJ2-7 | TRBV20-1 | 13
CSAGPGTGVGDTQYF | - | TRBJ2-3 | TRBV20-1 | 15